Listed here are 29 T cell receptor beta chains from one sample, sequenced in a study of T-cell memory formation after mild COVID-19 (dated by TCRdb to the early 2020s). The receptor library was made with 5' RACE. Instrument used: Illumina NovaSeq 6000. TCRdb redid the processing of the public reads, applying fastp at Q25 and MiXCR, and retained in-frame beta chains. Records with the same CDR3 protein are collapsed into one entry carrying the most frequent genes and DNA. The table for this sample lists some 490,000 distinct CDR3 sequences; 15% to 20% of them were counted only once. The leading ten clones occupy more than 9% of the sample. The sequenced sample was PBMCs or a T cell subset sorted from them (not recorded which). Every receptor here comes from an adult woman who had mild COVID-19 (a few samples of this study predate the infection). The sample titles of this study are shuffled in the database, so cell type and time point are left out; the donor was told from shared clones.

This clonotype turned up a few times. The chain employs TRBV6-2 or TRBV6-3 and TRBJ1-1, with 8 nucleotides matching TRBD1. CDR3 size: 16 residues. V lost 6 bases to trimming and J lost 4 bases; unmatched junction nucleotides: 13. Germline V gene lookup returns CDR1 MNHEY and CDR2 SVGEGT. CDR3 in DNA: TGTGCCAGCAGACACCGATCGGACAGGGTGGGCACTGAAGCTTTCTTT. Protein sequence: CASRHRSDRVGTEAFF.

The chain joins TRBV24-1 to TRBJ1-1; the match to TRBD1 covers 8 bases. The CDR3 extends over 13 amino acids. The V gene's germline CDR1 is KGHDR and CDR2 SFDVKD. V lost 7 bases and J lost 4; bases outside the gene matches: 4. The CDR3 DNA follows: TGTGCCACCAGGGAGGACAGGGCCACTGAAGCTTTCTTT. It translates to CATREDRATEAFF.

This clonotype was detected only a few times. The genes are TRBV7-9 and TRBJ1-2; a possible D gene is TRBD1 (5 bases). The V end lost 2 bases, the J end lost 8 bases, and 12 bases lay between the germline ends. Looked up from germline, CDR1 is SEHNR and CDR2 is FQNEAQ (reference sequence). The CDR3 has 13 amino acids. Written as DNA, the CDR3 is TGTGCCAGCAGCTTACAGGGTTCGGGAGGCTACACCTTC. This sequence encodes CASSLQGSGGYTF.

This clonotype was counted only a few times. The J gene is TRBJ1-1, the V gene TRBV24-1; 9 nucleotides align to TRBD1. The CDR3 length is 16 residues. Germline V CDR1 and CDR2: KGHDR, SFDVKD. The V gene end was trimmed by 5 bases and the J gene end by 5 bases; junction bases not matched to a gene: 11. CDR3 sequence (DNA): TGTGCCACCAGTGGCCCGGGACAGGGTGGGAGGACTGAAGCTTTCTTT. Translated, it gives CATSGPGQGGRTEAFF.

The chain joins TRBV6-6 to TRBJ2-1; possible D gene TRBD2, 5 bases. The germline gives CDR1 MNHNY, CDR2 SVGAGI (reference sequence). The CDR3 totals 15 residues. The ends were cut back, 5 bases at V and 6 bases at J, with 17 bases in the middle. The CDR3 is CASSTFSSRGNEQFF. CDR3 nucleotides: TGTGCCAGCAGTACTTTTTCTAGCCGGGGCAATGAGCAGTTCTTC.

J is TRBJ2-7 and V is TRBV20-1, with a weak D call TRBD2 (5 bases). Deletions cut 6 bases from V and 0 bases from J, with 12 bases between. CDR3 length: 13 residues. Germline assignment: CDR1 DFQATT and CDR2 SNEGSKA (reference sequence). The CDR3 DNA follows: TGCAGTGCCCTGAGGGCTAGCTCCTACGAGCAGTACTTC. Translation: CSALRASSYEQYF.

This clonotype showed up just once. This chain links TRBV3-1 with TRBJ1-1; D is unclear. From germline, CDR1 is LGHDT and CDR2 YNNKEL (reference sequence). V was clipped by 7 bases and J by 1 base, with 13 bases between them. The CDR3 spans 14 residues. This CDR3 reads CASTLGLKNTEAFF. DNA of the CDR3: TGTGCCAGCACCCTAGGGTTGAAGAACACTGAAGCTTTCTTT.

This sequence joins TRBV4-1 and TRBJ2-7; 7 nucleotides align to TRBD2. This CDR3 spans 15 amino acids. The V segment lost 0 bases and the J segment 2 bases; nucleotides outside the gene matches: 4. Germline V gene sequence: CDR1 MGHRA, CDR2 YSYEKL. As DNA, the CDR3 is TGCGCCAGCAGCCAAGAGGGAGGGCCCCCCTACGAGCAGTACTTC. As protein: CASSQEGGPPYEQYF.

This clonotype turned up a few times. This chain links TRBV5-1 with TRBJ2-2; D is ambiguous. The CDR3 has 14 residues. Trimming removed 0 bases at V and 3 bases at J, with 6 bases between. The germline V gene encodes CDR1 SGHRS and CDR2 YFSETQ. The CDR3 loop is CASSLGSDTGELFF. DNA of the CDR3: TGCGCCAGCAGCTTGGGTTCGGACACCGGGGAGCTGTTTTTT.

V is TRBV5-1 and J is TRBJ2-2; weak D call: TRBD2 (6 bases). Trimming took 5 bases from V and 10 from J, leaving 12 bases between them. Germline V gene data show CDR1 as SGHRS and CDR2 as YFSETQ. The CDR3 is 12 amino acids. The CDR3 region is CASSTGEEELFF. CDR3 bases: TGCGCCAGCAGTACTGGGGAGGAGGAGCTGTTTTTT.

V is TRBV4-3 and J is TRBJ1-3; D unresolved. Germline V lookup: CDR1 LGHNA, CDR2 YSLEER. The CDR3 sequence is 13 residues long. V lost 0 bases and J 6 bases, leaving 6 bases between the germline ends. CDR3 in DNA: TGCGCCAGCAGCCAAGACGAGGAAAACACCATATATTTT. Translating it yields CASSQDEENTIYF.

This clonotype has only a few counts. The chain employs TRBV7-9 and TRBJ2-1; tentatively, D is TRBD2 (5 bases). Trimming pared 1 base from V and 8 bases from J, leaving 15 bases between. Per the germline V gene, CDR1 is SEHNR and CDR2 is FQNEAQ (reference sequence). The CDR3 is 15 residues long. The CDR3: CASSLVAGKVDEQFF. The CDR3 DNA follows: TGTGCCAGCAGCTTAGTGGCCGGGAAAGTCGATGAGCAGTTCTTC.

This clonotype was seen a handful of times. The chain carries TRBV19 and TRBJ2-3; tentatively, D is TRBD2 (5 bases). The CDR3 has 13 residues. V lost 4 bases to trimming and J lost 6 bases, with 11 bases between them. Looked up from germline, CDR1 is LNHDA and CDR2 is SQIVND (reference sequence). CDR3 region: CASSTYTGDTQYF. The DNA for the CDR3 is TGTGCCAGTAGTACGTATACGGGGGATACGCAGTATTTT. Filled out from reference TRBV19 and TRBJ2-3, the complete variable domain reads DGGITQSPKYLFRKEGQNVTLSCEQNLNHDAMYWYRQDPGQGLRLIYYSQIVNDFQKGDIAEGYSVSREKKESFPLTVTSAQKNPTAFYLCASSTYTGDTQYFGPGTRLTVL.

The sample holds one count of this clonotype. The CDR3 loop reads CASSSGPGGRTSTDTQYF. CDR3 DNA: TGTGCCAGCAGCTCAGGCCCCGGGGGGAGGACGAGCACAGATACGCAGTATTTT. The chain combines TRBV7-3 with TRBJ2-3; TRBD2 aligns across 7 bases. Trimming took 4 bases from V and 0 from J; bases not matched to a gene: 13. The CDR3 has 18 amino acids. Per the germline V gene, CDR1 is SGHTA and CDR2 is FQGTGA.

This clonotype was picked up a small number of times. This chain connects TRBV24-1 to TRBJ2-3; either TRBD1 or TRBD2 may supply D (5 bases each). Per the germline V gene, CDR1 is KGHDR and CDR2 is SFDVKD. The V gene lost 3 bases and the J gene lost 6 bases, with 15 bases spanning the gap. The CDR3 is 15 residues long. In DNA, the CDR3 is TGTGCCACCAGTGATAGCCGGGGCTTGGTGGATACGCAGTATTTT. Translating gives CATSDSRGLVDTQYF.

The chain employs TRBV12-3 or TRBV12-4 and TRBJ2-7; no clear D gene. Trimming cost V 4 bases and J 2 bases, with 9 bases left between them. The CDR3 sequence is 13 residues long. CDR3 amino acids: CASSSLYPYEQYF. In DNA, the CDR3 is TGTGCCAGCAGTTCCCTATACCCCTACGAGCAGTACTTC.

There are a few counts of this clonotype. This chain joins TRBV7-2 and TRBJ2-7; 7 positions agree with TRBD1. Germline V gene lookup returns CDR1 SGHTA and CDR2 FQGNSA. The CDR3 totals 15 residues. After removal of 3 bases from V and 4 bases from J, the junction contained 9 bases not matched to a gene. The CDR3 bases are TGTGCCAGCAGCTTTTACAGGGGTCGGACGTACGAGCAGTACTTC. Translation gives CASSFYRGRTYEQYF. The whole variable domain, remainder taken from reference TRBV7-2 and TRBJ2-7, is GAGVSQSPSNKVTEKGKDVELRCDPISGHTALYWYRQSLGQGLEFLIYFQGNSAPDKSGLPSDRFSAERTGGSVSTLTIQRTQQEDSAVYLCASSFYRGRTYEQYFGPGTRLTVT.

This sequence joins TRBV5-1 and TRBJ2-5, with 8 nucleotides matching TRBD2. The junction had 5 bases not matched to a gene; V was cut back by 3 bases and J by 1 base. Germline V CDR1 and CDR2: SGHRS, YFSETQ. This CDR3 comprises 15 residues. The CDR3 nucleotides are TGCGCCAGCAGCTCTCCCGGGGGGGGCCAAGAGACCCAGTACTTC. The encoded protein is CASSSPGGGQETQYF.

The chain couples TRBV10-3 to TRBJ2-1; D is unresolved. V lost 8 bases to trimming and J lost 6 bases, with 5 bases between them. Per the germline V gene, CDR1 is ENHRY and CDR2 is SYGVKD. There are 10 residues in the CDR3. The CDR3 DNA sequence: TGTGCCATCGGCAGCAATGAGCAGTTCTTC. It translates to CAIGSNEQFF.

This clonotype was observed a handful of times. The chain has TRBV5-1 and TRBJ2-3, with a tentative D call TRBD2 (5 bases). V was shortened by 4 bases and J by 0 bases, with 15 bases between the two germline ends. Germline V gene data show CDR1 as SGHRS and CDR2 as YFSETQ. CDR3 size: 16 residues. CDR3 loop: CASSPTGRASTDTQYF. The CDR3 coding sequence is TGCGCCAGCAGCCCCACCGGGCGGGCGAGCACAGATACGCAGTATTTT.

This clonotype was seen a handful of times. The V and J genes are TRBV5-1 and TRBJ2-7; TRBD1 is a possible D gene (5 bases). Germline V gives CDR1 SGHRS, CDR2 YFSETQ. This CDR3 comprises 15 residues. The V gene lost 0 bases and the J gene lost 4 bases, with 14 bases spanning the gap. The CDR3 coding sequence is TGCGCCAGCAGCTTGGATCAGGTGGGGCCTTACGAGCAGTACTTC. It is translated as CASSLDQVGPYEQYF.

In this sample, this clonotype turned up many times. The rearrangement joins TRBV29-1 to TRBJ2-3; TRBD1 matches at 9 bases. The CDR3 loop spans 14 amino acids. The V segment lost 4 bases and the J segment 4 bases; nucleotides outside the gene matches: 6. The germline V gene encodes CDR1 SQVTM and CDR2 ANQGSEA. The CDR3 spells CSVADRGIADTQYF. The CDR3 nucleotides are TGCAGCGTTGCCGACAGGGGGATAGCAGATACGCAGTATTTT.

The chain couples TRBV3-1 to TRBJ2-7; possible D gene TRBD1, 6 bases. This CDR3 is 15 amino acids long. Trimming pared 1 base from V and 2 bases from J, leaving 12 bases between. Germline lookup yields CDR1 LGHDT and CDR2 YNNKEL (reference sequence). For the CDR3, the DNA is TGTGCCAGCAGCCAAGCTGACAGGACCCCCTACGAGCAGTACTTC. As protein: CASSQADRTPYEQYF.

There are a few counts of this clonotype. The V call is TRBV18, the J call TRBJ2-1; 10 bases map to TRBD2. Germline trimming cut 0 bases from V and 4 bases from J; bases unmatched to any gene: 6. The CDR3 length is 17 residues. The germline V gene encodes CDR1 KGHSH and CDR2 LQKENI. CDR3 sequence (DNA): TGTGCCAGCTCACCACCGGTGGCTAGCGGGAGTTACAATGAGCAGTTCTTC. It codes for CASSPPVASGSYNEQFF.

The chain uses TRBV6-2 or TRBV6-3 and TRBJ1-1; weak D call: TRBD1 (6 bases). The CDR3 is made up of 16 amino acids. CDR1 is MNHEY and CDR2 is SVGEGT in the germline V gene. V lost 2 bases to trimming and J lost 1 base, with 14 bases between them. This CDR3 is CASSYARGLSNTEAFF. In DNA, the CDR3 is TGTGCCAGCAGTTACGCCAGGGGCCTTTCGAACACTGAAGCTTTCTTT.

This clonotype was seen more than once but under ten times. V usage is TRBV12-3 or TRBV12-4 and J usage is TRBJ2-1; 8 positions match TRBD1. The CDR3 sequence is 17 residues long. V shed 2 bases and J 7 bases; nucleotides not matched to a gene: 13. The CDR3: CASSLYRRGRSGNEQFF. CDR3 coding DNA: TGTGCCAGCAGTTTATACCGCAGGGGGCGGTCAGGGAATGAGCAGTTCTTC.

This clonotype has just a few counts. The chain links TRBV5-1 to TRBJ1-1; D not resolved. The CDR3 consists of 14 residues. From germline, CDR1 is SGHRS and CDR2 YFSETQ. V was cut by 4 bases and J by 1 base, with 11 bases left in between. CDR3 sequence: CASSDTSGNTEAFF. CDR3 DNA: TGCGCCAGCAGCGACACTTCCGGGAACACTGAAGCTTTCTTT.

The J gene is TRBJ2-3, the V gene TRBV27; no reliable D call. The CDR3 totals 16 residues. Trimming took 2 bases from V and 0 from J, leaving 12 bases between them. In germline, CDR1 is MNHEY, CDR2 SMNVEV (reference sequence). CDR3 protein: CASSLEFVGSTDTQYF. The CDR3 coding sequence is TGTGCCAGCAGTTTAGAATTTGTGGGGAGCACAGATACGCAGTATTTT.

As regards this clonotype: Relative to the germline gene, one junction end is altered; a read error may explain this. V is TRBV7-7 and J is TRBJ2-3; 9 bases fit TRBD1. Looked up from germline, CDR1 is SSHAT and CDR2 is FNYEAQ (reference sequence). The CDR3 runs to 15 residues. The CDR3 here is CASSKGTGSTDTQYF. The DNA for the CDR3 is TGTGCTAGCAGCAAAGGGACAGGGAGCACAGATACGCAGTATTTT.